The 25 T cell receptor beta chains reported below all come from one sample, sequenced in a study of technical replicates of blood from a handful of donors. Assay: immunoSEQ multiplex PCR; the TCRdb copy retains only in-frame clones and omits some. The profile shows roughly 56,000 clones, roughly 96% of them singletons. What was sequenced was PBMCs. Source of these receptors: a human donor in good health. Some clones in this sample may be carry-over from other donors' samples.

The V and J genes are TRBV6-5 and TRBJ1-5; D unclear. Per the germline V gene, CDR1 is MNHEY and CDR2 is SVGAGI. The CDR3 runs to 14 residues. The V and J ends lost 2 bases and 6 bases respectively, with 11 bases between them. The CDR3, as DNA: TGTGCCAGCAGTTACAGCCTGGGAGGTCAGCCCCAGCATTTT. Translated: CASSYSLGGQPQHF.

This clone has just one count. This chain connects TRBV7-8 to TRBJ2-7, with D maybe TRBD1 (5 bases). This CDR3 contains 14 residues. CDR1 and CDR2 from the germline V gene are SGHVS and FQNEAQ. The V and J ends lost 3 bases and 2 bases respectively, with 11 bases between them. The CDR3 DNA reads as TGTGCCAGCAGCTTCCAGGGATTGGCCTACGAGCAGTACTTC. Protein sequence: CASSFQGLAYEQYF.

The rearrangement links TRBV7-3 to TRBJ2-1; TRBD1 matches at 10 bases. This CDR3 has 15 amino acids. The J segment lost 9 bases and the V segment lost 5 bases, leaving 10 bases of the junction unmatched. Germline V CDR1 and CDR2: SGHTA, FQGTGA. This CDR3 is CASSLTGGSTAEQFF. Here the CDR3 DNA reads TGTGCCAGCAGCCTGACAGGGGGCTCAACGGCTGAGCAGTTCTTC. Full variable domain (outside the CDR3, taken from reference TRBV7-3 and TRBJ2-1): GAGVSQTPSNKVTEKGKYVELRCDPISGHTALYWYRQSLGQGPEFLIYFQGTGAADDSGLPNDRFFAVRPEGSVSTLKIQRTERGDSAVYLCASSLTGGSTAEQFFGPGTRLTVL.

The rearrangement uses TRBV4-3 and TRBJ1-1; D is perhaps TRBD1 (5 bases). Germline V gene lookup returns CDR1 LGHNA and CDR2 YSLEER. Trimming removed 1 base at V and 1 base at J, with 10 bases between. The CDR3 length is 15 residues. CDR3 in amino acids: CASSQVNQGNTEAFF. In nucleotides, the CDR3 is TGCGCCAGCAGCCAAGTAAATCAGGGGAACACTGAAGCTTTCTTT.

This chain joins TRBV4-1 and TRBJ2-7; 7 nucleotides agree with TRBD2. Germline CDR1 is MGHRA and CDR2 is YSYEKL. The V and J ends lost 3 bases and 0 bases, in that order; junction bases with no gene match: 5. CDR3 size: 15 residues. In nucleotides, the CDR3 is TGCGCCAGCAGCCAGCTAGCGGACCGCTCCTACGAGCAGTACTTC. Translation gives CASSQLADRSYEQYF.

This clone was found once. The chain combines TRBV7-6 with TRBJ2-7; D possibly corresponds to TRBD1 (5 bases). Germline V gene sequence: CDR1 SGHVS, CDR2 FNYEAQ. The ends were cut back, 5 bases at V and 0 bases at J, with 14 bases in the middle. This CDR3 has 15 residues. CDR3 bases: TGTGCCAGCAGCCCCACCCCAGACAGCTCCTACGAGCAGTACTTC. Residues: CASSPTPDSSYEQYF.

This clone was counted a few times. V usage is TRBV27 and J usage is TRBJ1-4, with no clear D. The CDR3 has 15 amino acids. Trimming took off 8 bases at V and 4 bases at J, with 17 bases between the two ends. CDR1 and CDR2 (germline): MNHEY, SMNVEV (reference sequence). The CDR3 sequence: CASATAGRNNEKLFF. CDR3 coding DNA: TGTGCCAGCGCTACAGCAGGCCGTAATAATGAAAAACTGTTTTTT.

The chain has TRBV7-8 and TRBJ1-6, with D possibly TRBD1 on 5 matching bases. The ends were cut back, 1 base at V and 5 bases at J, with 6 bases in the middle. The CDR3 is 14 residues long. CDR1 SGHVS and CDR2 FQNEAQ come from the germline V gene. CDR3 bases: TGTGCCAGCAGCTTAGAAGGGGATAATTCACCCCTCCACTTT. Its protein is CASSLEGDNSPLHF. Filled out from reference TRBV7-8 and TRBJ1-6, the complete variable domain reads GAGVSQSPRYKVAKRGQDVALRCDPISGHVSLFWYQQALGQGPEFLTYFQNEAQLDKSGLPSDRFFAERPEGSVSTLKIQRTQQEDSAVYLCASSLEGDNSPLHFGNGTRLTVT.

The V call is TRBV21-1, the J call TRBJ2-7; the table's D call TRBD2 went unverified against the DNA. TRBV21-1 is a listed pseudogene. The CDR3 consists of 16 residues. CDR3 loop: CASSGRLGGVSYEQYF. CDR3 in DNA: TGTGCCAGCAGCGGTCGACTGGGAGGGGTCTCCTACGAGCAGTACTTC.

The chain is built from TRBV29-1 and TRBJ2-3; D is perhaps TRBD2 (7 bases). V gave up 6 bases and J gave up 0 bases, with 19 bases separating them. CDR1 and CDR2 (germline): SQVTM, ANQGSEA. The CDR3 sequence is 16 residues long. CDR3 residues: CSVKGGGPRSTDTQYF. The DNA of the CDR3 is TGCAGCGTCAAGGGAGGGGGGCCTAGAAGCACAGATACGCAGTATTTT.

In nucleotides, the CDR3 is TGTGCCTGGAGCAGGGCCCTACCCTATGGCTACACCTTC. It encodes CAWSRALPYGYTF. This chain connects TRBV30 to TRBJ1-2; weak D call: TRBD1 (5 bases). The CDR3 length is 13 residues. The germline V and J ends were trimmed by 3 bases and 4 bases, with 12 bases remaining between them. The germline CDR1 and CDR2 sequences are GTSNPN and SVGIG (reference sequence).

This chain joins TRBV6-5 and TRBJ2-7; D is possibly TRBD1 (5 bases). The CDR3 length is 12 residues. Looked up from germline, CDR1 is MNHEY and CDR2 is SVGAGI. V was trimmed by 7 bases and J by 2 bases, leaving 9 bases between them. CDR3 protein: CASTAGTYEQYF. For the CDR3, the DNA is TGTGCCAGCACCGCAGGGACCTACGAGCAGTACTTC.

The chain links TRBV7-2 to TRBJ1-1; 9 nucleotides agree with TRBD1. CDR1 and CDR2 (germline): SGHTA, FQGNSA. The CDR3 is 15 residues long. Unmatched junction bases numbered 15, after V lost 4 bases and J lost 12 bases. Written as DNA, the CDR3 is TGTGCCAGCAGCTACAATTCCGGGACAGGGTTTCGTTCTTTCTTT. It translates to CASSYNSGTGFRSFF.

The chain joins TRBV7-2 to TRBJ2-3; the match to TRBD2 covers 8 bases. CDR1 and CDR2 (germline): SGHTA, FQGNSA. J was trimmed by 6 bases and V by 8 bases; bases with no gene match: 10. The CDR3 extends over 14 amino acids. CDR3 region: CASRVSGAVDTQYF. Here the CDR3 DNA reads TGTGCCAGCCGGGTTAGCGGGGCGGTGGATACGCAGTATTTT.

The chain links TRBV18 to TRBJ2-7; 9 nucleotides match TRBD1. The CDR3 totals 13 residues. V was pared by 5 bases and J by 6 bases, with 5 bases of the junction left unmatched. Per the germline V gene, CDR1 is KGHSH and CDR2 is LQKENI. The CDR3, as DNA: TGTGCCAGCTCATCGGGACAGGGATCCGAGCAGTACTTC. Protein product: CASSSGQGSEQYF. Supplemented by reference TRBV18 and TRBJ2-7, the full variable domain reads NAGVMQNPRHLVRRRGQEARLRCSPMKGHSHVYWYRQLPEEGLKFMVYLQKENIIDESGMPKERFSAEFPKEGPSILRIQQVVRGDSAAYFCASSSGQGSEQYFGPGTRLTVT.

This clone was observed once. The chain joins TRBV7-2 to TRBJ2-5; 11 nucleotides match TRBD2. CDR3 size: 16 residues. After removal of 1 base from V and 2 bases from J, the junction contained 3 bases not matched to a gene. Germline loops: CDR1 SGHTA, CDR2 FQGNSA. DNA for the CDR3: TGTGCCAGCAGCTTAGTCGCTAGCGGGGGGCAAGAGACCCAGTACTTC. Encoded protein: CASSLVASGGQETQYF.

The CDR3 loop reads CASSQDAGNNEKLFF. CDR3 DNA: TGCGCCAGCAGCCAAGATGCAGGGAATAATGAAAAACTGTTTTTT. The chain carries TRBV4-3 and TRBJ1-4; tentative D call: TRBD1 (5 bases). Trimming cost V 0 bases and J 4 bases, with 9 bases left between them. The CDR3 is 15 residues long. CDR1 and CDR2 (germline): LGHNA, YSLEER.

This clone was counted once. This chain links TRBV5-4 with TRBJ2-2; perhaps TRBD2 as D (6 bases). Trimming cost V 4 bases and J 6 bases, with 16 bases left between them. Germline CDR1 reads SGHNT; CDR2 reads YYREEE (reference sequence). The CDR3 loop spans 15 amino acids. The CDR3 spells CASSPAGLSAGELFF. The CDR3 DNA sequence: TGTGCCAGCAGCCCGGCGGGACTTTCAGCCGGGGAGCTGTTTTTT.

The chain employs TRBV7-3 and TRBJ2-1; the D gene is possibly TRBD2 (6 bases). Trimming stripped 0 bases from V and 3 bases from J, with 12 bases between. In germline, CDR1 is SGHTA, CDR2 FQGTGA. The CDR3 runs 16 residues. The CDR3 DNA follows: TGTGCCAGCAGCTTAACGGGCGGGAAACTCTACAATGAGCAGTTCTTC. Amino acids: CASSLTGGKLYNEQFF.

The chain has TRBV11-1 and TRBJ2-3; no reliable D call. The CDR3 consists of 16 residues. Germline CDR1 reads SGHAT; CDR2 reads FQDESV (reference sequence). V gave up 2 bases and J gave up 7 bases, with 19 bases separating them. CDR3: CASSLYRWFTNNTQYF. For the CDR3, the DNA is TGTGCCAGCAGCTTATATCGGTGGTTCACTAACAATACGCAGTATTTT.

This rearrangement joins TRBV6-1 to TRBJ2-2, with D uncertain. The CDR3 sequence is 10 residues long. Trimming removed 5 bases at V and 9 bases at J, with 4 bases between. The V gene's germline CDR1 is MNHNS and CDR2 SASEGT. CDR3 region: CASSLRELFF. CDR3 coding DNA: TGTGCCAGCAGTCTCCGGGAGCTGTTTTTT.

This chain joins TRBV7-8 and TRBJ2-7; D is possibly TRBD1 (5 bases). With 5 bases removed from V and 4 bases from J, the gap between germline ends came to 12 bases. Germline V CDR1 and CDR2: SGHVS, FQNEAQ. The CDR3 is made up of 13 amino acids. CDR3 sequence reads: CASSPRQSYEQYF. CDR3 DNA: TGTGCCAGCAGCCCTAGACAGAGTTACGAGCAGTACTTC.

The rearrangement links TRBV19 to TRBJ1-1, with D possibly TRBD1 on 6 matching bases. This CDR3 comprises 14 residues. The V and J ends lost 5 bases and 2 bases respectively, with 12 bases between them. Germline lookup yields CDR1 LNHDA and CDR2 SQIVND (reference sequence). For the CDR3, the DNA is TGTGCCAGTAGTGCCGTGGACAGAAACACTGAAGCTTTCTTT. As protein: CASSAVDRNTEAFF.

CDR3 region: CASSPGTGTYNEQFF. The CDR3 DNA reads as TGTGCCAGCAGTCCCGGGACAGGAACCTACAATGAGCAGTTCTTC. This chain uses TRBV6-5 with TRBJ2-1; 8 bases are a match to TRBD1. Germline assignment: CDR1 MNHEY and CDR2 SVGAGI. The CDR3 has 15 residues. J lost 2 bases, V lost 5 bases, and 5 bases had no gene match.

This chain connects TRBV5-4 to TRBJ2-3; D is undetermined. Trimming removed 4 bases at V and 1 base at J, with 13 bases between. Germline V lookup: CDR1 SGHNT, CDR2 YYREEE (reference sequence). This CDR3 is 15 amino acids long. CDR3 DNA sequence: TGTGCCAGCAGCCTGGGAACCACTGGCACAGATACGCAGTATTTT. Its protein product is CASSLGTTGTDTQYF.